These 19 T cell receptor beta chains came from one sample sequenced in a study of blood T cell repertoires in COVID-19. The table came from immunoSEQ multiplex PCR; TCRdb's copy has only in-frame clones and leaves some out. The sample consists of 250,000 to 300,000 clones, around 90% of them appearing once. The sequencing sample was made of PBMCs or T cells enriched from blood (not recorded which). Receptors were obtained from a woman in her forties with acute COVID-19.

This clone was found a few times. The CDR3 sequence: CASSGQPGGSQPQHF. CDR3 nucleotides: TGTGCCAGCAGTGGTCAACCAGGGGGGAGTCAGCCCCAGCATTTT. This chain links TRBV2 with TRBJ1-5; TRBD1 matches 7 bases. The germline CDR1 and CDR2 sequences are SNHLY and FYNNEI. The CDR3 covers 15 residues. Losses at the gene ends were 4 bases for V and 6 bases for J; bases not matched to a gene: 9.

The chain has TRBV11-2 and TRBJ2-5; the D gene is possibly TRBD1 (6 bases). V dropped 1 base and J dropped 2 bases, with 11 bases sitting between them. This CDR3 region has 15 residues. Germline V lookup: CDR1 SGHAT, CDR2 FQNNGV. In DNA, the CDR3 is TGTGCCAGCAGCTTAGGAACAGGGTGGCAAGAGACCCAGTACTTC. Protein: CASSLGTGWQETQYF.

The chain recombines TRBV11-3 with TRBJ1-4; unclear D gene. The V gene's germline CDR1 is SGHNT and CDR2 YENEEA. This CDR3 contains 14 residues. The ends were cut back, 2 bases at V and 4 bases at J, with 8 bases in the middle. The CDR3 loop reads CASSLRGLNEKLFF. CDR3 bases: TGTGCCAGCAGCTTAAGAGGACTTAATGAAAAACTGTTTTTT.

The chain recombines TRBV19 with TRBJ1-1; no definite D call. Per the germline V gene, CDR1 is LNHDA and CDR2 is SQIVND (reference sequence). Trimming shortened V by 5 bases and J by 5 bases, and 9 bases separated the two germline ends. The CDR3 contains 12 residues. The CDR3 DNA is TGTGCCAGTAGTGAGCGAGGGACTGAAGCTTTCTTT. This codes for CASSERGTEAFF.

About this clone itself: This sample also contains other DNA sequences that code for the same CDR3. The rearrangement links TRBV24-1 to TRBJ1-2; possibly TRBD1 for D (5 bases). CDR1 KGHDR and CDR2 SFDVKD come from the germline V gene. The length of the CDR3 is 12 residues. Trimming removed 7 bases at V and 4 bases at J, with 9 bases between. CDR3 loop: CATSQGGYGYTF. As DNA, the CDR3 is TGTGCCACCAGCCAGGGCGGCTATGGCTACACCTTC.

V usage is TRBV7-2 and J usage is TRBJ2-7; 8 bases agree with TRBD1. The CDR3 spans 17 residues. V was pared by 0 bases and J by 2 bases, with 9 bases of the junction left unmatched. The germline gives CDR1 SGHTA, CDR2 FQGNSA. CDR3 DNA sequence: TGTGCCAGCAGCTTAGCAGGGACAGGCCGACATCCCTACGAGCAGTACTTC. It yields the protein CASSLAGTGRHPYEQYF. Complete variable domain (other parts from reference TRBV7-2 and TRBJ2-7): GAGVSQSPSNKVTEKGKDVELRCDPISGHTALYWYRQSLGQGLEFLIYFQGNSAPDKSGLPSDRFSAERTGGSVSTLTIQRTQQEDSAVYLCASSLAGTGRHPYEQYFGPGTRLTVT.

The chain couples TRBV28 to TRBJ2-5, with 8 bases lining up with TRBD1. Germline V gives CDR1 MDHEN, CDR2 SYDVKM. Germline trimming cut 1 base from V and 9 bases from J; bases unmatched to any gene: 10. The length of the CDR3 is 15 residues. CDR3 sequence reads: CASSLSGTGQRAQYF. The CDR3 nucleotides read TGTGCCAGCAGTTTATCTGGGACAGGCCAAAGGGCCCAGTACTTC. The variable domain in full, completed from reference TRBV28 and TRBJ2-5, reads DVKVTQSSRYLVKRTGEKVFLECVQDMDHENMFWYRQDPGLGLRLIYFSYDVKMKEKGDIPEGYSVSREKKERFSLILESASTNQTSMYLCASSLSGTGQRAQYFGPGTRLLVL.

This clone has a single count. The chain joins TRBV5-4 to TRBJ1-2; 10 bases agree with TRBD1. The CDR3 covers 16 residues. Trimming took 4 bases from V and 4 from J; bases not matched to a gene: 10. Per the germline V gene, CDR1 is SGHNT and CDR2 is YYREEE (reference sequence). This chain's CDR3 is CASSLGQGTRSYGYTF. CDR3 coding DNA: TGTGCCAGCAGCCTGGGACAGGGGACCCGCTCCTATGGCTACACCTTC.

The chain carries TRBV9 and TRBJ2-3, with D maybe TRBD2 (6 bases). V lost 5 bases, J lost 6 bases, and 10 bases lay in between. CDR1 SGDLS and CDR2 YYNGEE come from the germline V gene. The CDR3 has 12 residues. CDR3 loop: CASRGGGDTQYF. The CDR3 DNA follows: TGTGCCAGCAGGGGAGGTGGGGATACGCAGTATTTT.

The chain combines TRBV11-2 with TRBJ1-6, with D possibly being TRBD1 (6 bases). CDR1 is SGHAT, CDR2 FQNNGV, per germline. The CDR3 is 17 amino acids. The V end lost 5 bases, the J end lost 2 bases, and 16 bases lay between the germline ends. The CDR3 nucleotides read TGTGCCAGCAGCAAGGCGGGGGGACAAGCCTATAATTCACCCCTCCACTTT. This codes for CASSKAGGQAYNSPLHF.

The chain links TRBV11-3 to TRBJ2-5; D gene unclear. The CDR3 has 16 residues. Trimming took off 1 base at V and 0 bases at J, with 12 bases between the two ends. The germline V gene encodes CDR1 SGHNT and CDR2 YENEEA. CDR3 bases: TGTGCCAGCAGCTTAGCAGCCGGCGGCTACCAAGAGACCCAGTACTTC. The encoded protein is CASSLAAGGYQETQYF. Complete variable domain (other parts from reference TRBV11-3 and TRBJ2-5): EAGVVQSPRYKIIEKKQPVAFWCNPISGHNTLYWYLQNLGQGPELLIRYENEEAVDDSQLPKDRFSAERLKGVDSTLKIQPAELGDSAVYLCASSLAAGGYQETQYFGPGTRLLVL.

The rearrangement links TRBV15 to TRBJ2-6; D perhaps matches TRBD2 (5 bases). Germline-derived CDR1 and CDR2 are LNHNV and YYDKDF (reference sequence). V gave up 5 bases and J gave up 0 bases, with 17 bases separating them. This CDR3 spans 18 amino acids. The CDR3 coding sequence is TGTGCCACCAGCCCCAGACCCCTTGGGAGCTCTGGGGCCAACGTCCTGACTTTC. It specifies CATSPRPLGSSGANVLTF.

The V call is TRBV5-8, the J call TRBJ1-2, with TRBD1 matching 10 bases. The junction had 14 bases not matched to a gene; V was cut back by 4 bases and J by 8 bases. There are 16 residues in the CDR3. Germline CDR1 SGHTS, CDR2 YDEGEE. CDR3 protein: CASSEAGTGVKKGYTF. The CDR3 DNA is TGTGCCAGCAGCGAAGCCGGGACAGGGGTTAAGAAGGGCTACACCTTC.

The chain is built from TRBV29-1 and TRBJ2-1; weak D call: TRBD2 (5 bases). V gave up 4 bases and J gave up 13 bases, with 11 bases separating them. The CDR3 length is 10 residues. The germline gives CDR1 SQVTM, CDR2 ANQGSEA. The CDR3 sequence is CSVVFGKQFF. CDR3 nucleotide sequence: TGCAGCGTTGTATTCGGGAAACAGTTCTTC.

V usage is TRBV6-1 and J usage is TRBJ2-5; 8 bases are shared with TRBD2. The trim removed 0 bases at V and 5 bases at J, leaving 8 bases unmatched. The CDR3 covers 16 residues. The germline CDR1 and CDR2 sequences are MNHNS and SASEGT. The DNA for the CDR3 is TGTGCCAGCAGTGAAGCGCTTCTTCCGGGGGGGGAGACCCAGTACTTC. Its protein product is CASSEALLPGGETQYF.

On this clone: The sample contains more than one DNA sequence encoding this CDR3. The chain carries TRBV7-9 and TRBJ2-1; D is possibly TRBD2 (7 bases). Germline CDR1 and CDR2: SEHNR and FQNEAQ (reference sequence). V lost 0 bases, J lost 6 bases, and 9 bases lay in between. The CDR3 spans 14 residues. The CDR3 DNA reads as TGTGCCAGCAGCTTAGCGGGAGGGGGCAATGAGCAGTTCTTC. This encodes CASSLAGGGNEQFF.

V is TRBV2 and J is TRBJ1-4, with a possible D match to TRBD1 (6 bases). V lost 1 base and J 5 bases, leaving 11 bases between the germline ends. The germline V gene encodes CDR1 SNHLY and CDR2 FYNNEI. The CDR3 has 15 residues. CDR3 DNA: TGTGCCAGCAGTGAAGTAGGGGGACCCAATGAAAAACTGTTTTTT. This gives the protein CASSEVGGPNEKLFF.

This clone was seen a single time. The rearrangement links TRBV7-2 to TRBJ2-1; 11 bases are a match to TRBD2. There are 16 residues in the CDR3. Germline CDR1 reads SGHTA; CDR2 reads FQGNSA. Trimming at V came to 6 bases and at J to 3 bases, leaving 7 bases not matched to a gene. CDR3 residues: CASRGTGTSGYNEQFF. CDR3 in DNA: TGTGCCAGCAGGGGAACCGGGACTAGCGGCTACAATGAGCAGTTCTTC.

Only a few counts were recorded for this clone. The rearrangement joins TRBV5-5 to TRBJ1-6; weak D call: TRBD1 (6 bases). Germline V gene sequence: CDR1 SGHKS, CDR2 YYEKEE (reference sequence). Trimming pared 0 bases from V and 9 bases from J, leaving 16 bases between. The CDR3 spans 16 residues. CDR3 in DNA: TGTGCCAGCAGCTTGGCCGGGGGGCGGTTTAGTTCACCCCTCCACTTT. This translates into CASSLAGGRFSSPLHF.